This T cell receptor beta chain originates from a study of T cell responses to AZD1222 COVID-19 vaccine. The junction had 9 bases not matched to a gene; V was cut back by 6 bases and J by 4 bases. CDR3 length: 15 residues. Per the germline V gene, CDR1 is MDHEN and CDR2 is SYDVKM. General study results and limits: Unmutated regions of variants are reportedly targeted by nearly half of spike-specific TCRs. The number of AZD1222 recipients seropositive at baseline was only five to seven. Samples come after the peak T cell response, not at day 14.

In the case of this clone: Antigen unknown.

Using immunoSEQ multiplex PCR, the repertoire was profiled, and TCRdb retains in-frame clones only, with some absent. The top ten hold roughly 26% of the sample, which has about 92,000 clones, roughly 90% seen once. Sequencing was performed on peripheral blood, taken on day 0 of AZD1222 vaccination. V is TRBV28 and J is TRBJ2-4, with 7 bases lining up with TRBD1. The TCR was taken from an adult in good health. Here the CDR3 reads CASRTRQGVKNIQYF. Written as DNA, the CDR3 is TGTGCCAGCAGAACTCGCCAGGGGGTTAAAAACATTCAGTACTTC.